This T cell receptor (beta chain) appears in the sequencing data of a study of radiotherapy plus CTLA-4 blockade in lung cancer. Germline V gene lookup returns CDR1 LGHNA and CDR2 YNFKEQ. This CDR3 region has 14 residues. J was trimmed by 4 bases and V by 1 base; bases with no gene match: 3. Many counts were recorded for this clone. The antigen remains unidentified. TCRdb's table, derived via immunoSEQ multiplex PCR, lists solely in-frame clones and lacks some. The sample contains about 91,000 clones, around 72% of which appear only once. Whole-study results and caveats: Clones derived from tumor TCRs expanded in blood after radiotherapy plus ipilimumab.

This TCR derives from a human donor with non-small cell lung cancer that progressed on radiotherapy plus ipilimumab. This specimen was peripheral blood, taken from a patient treated with radiotherapy plus ipilimumab. The rearrangement links TRBV4-2 to TRBJ1-2; 7 nucleotides agree with TRBD1. In DNA form, the CDR3 reads TGTGCCAGCAGCCAAGCTTGGGACAGCTATGGCTACACCTTC. Its protein is CASSQAWDSYGYTF.